What follows is one T cell receptor beta chain and its context. What it recognizes is unknown. In every patient, relapse followed autologous stem cell transplantation, while exposure to brentuximab vedotin differed. The data were obtained in a study of PD-1 blockade in classical Hodgkin lymphoma. Findings and limits, study-wide: Diversity in CD4+ TCRs, unlike that measured in CD8+ TCRs, had risen significantly by C4D1.

With 4 bases clipped from V and 9 bases from J, the junction kept 4 bases outside the gene matches. The CDR3 spans 12 residues. Germline CDR1 is MGHRA and CDR2 is YSYEKL. The protocol was immunoSEQ multiplex PCR, while the TCRdb copy is restricted to in-frame clones and leaves out a portion. Here the sample spans over 90,000 clones, about 88% being singletons. This chain joins TRBV4-1 and TRBJ2-5; 8 positions match TRBD2. The origin of this receptor is a human donor with classical Hodgkin lymphoma. Material: peripheral blood mononuclear cells (PBMCs), obtained before the second cycle of nivolumab. CDR3 sequence (DNA): TGCGCCAGCAGCCTGAGCGGGGGACCCCAGTACTTC. Amino acids: CASSLSGGPQYF.